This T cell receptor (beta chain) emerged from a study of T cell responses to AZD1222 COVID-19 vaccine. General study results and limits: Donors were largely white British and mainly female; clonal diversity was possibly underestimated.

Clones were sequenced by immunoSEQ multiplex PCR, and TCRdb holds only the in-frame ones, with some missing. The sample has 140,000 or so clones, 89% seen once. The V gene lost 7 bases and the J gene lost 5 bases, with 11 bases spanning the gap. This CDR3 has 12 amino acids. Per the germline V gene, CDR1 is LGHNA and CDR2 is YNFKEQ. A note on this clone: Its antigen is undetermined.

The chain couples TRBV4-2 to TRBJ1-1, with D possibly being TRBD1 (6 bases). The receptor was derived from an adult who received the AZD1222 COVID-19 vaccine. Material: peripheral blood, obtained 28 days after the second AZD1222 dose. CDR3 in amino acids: CASMQGSTEAFF. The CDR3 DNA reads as TGTGCCAGCATGCAGGGGTCGACTGAAGCTTTCTTT.